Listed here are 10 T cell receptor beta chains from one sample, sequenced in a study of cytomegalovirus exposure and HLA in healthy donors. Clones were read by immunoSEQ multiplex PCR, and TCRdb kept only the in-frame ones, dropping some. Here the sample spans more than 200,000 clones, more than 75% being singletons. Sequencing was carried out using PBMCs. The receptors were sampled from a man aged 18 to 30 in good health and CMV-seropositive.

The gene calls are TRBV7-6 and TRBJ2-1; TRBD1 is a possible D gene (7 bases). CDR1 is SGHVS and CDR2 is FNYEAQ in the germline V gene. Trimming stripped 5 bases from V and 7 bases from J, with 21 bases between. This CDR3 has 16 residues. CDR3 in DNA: TGTGCCAGCAGCCCAAGGGGAGGCAGGGGGTTTAATGAGCAGTTCTTC. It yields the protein CASSPRGGRGFNEQFF.

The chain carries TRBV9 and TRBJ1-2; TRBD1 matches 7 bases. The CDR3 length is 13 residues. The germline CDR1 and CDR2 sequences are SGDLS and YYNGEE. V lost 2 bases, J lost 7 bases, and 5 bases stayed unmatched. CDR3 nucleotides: TGTGCCAGCAGCGTCGGAGGACAGGTTGGCTACACCTTC. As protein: CASSVGGQVGYTF.

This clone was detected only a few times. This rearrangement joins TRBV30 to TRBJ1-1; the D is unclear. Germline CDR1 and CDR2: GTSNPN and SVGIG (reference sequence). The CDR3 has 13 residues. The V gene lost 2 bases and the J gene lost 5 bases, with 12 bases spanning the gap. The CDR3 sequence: CAWSTYRETEAFF. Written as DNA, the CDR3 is TGTGCCTGGAGTACTTACCGGGAGACTGAAGCTTTCTTT.

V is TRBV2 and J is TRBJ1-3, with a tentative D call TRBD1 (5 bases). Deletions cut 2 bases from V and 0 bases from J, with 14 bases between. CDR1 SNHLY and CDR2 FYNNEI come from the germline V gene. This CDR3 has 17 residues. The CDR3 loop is CASSEIGRASSGNTIYF. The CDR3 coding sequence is TGTGCCAGCAGTGAAATAGGCAGGGCGAGCTCTGGAAACACCATATATTTT.

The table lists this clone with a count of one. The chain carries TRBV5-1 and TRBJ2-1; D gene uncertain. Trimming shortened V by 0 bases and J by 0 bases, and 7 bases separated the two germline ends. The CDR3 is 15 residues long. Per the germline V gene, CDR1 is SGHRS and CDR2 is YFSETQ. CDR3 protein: CASSLDLSSYNEQFF. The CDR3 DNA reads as TGCGCCAGCAGCTTGGACTTGAGCTCCTACAATGAGCAGTTCTTC.

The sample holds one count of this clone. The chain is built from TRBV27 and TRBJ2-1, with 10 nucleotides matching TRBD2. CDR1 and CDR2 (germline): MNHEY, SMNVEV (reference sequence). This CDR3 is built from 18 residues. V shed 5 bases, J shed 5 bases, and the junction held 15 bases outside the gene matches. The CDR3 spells CASSLTGTSVISDNEQFF. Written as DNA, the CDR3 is TGTGCCAGCAGTCTAACCGGGACTAGCGTAATCTCGGACAATGAGCAGTTCTTC.

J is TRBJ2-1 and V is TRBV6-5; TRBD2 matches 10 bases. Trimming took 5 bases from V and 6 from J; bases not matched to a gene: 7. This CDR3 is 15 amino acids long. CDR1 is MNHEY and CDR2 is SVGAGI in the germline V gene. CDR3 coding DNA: TGTGCCAGCAGTCTCCGACTAGCGGGTGTCAATGAGCAGTTCTTC. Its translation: CASSLRLAGVNEQFF.

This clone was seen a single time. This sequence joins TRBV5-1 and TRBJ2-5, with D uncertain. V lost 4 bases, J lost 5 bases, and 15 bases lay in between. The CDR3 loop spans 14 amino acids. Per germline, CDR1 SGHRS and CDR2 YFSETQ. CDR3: CASSPLLGTETQYF. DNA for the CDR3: TGCGCCAGCAGCCCCCTTCTAGGAACCGAGACCCAGTACTTC.

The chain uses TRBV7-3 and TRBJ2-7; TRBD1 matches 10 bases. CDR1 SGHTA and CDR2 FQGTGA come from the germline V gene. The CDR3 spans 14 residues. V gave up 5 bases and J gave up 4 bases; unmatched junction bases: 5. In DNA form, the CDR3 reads TGTGCCAGCAGCCCTGGACAGGGGGTTTACGAGCAGTACTTC. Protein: CASSPGQGVYEQYF.

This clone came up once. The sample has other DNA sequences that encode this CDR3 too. The CDR3 nucleotides read TGCGCCAGCAGCTTGGGGACTAGCGGCACCGGGGAGCTGTTTTTT. Amino acid sequence: CASSLGTSGTGELFF. The chain carries TRBV5-1 and TRBJ2-2, with 10 bases identical to TRBD2. The CDR3 has 15 amino acids. Germline CDR1 is SGHRS and CDR2 is YFSETQ. V gave up 0 bases and J gave up 4 bases; unmatched junction bases: 0.